This TCR beta chain was obtained from a study of blood T cell repertoires in COVID-19. Whole-study context: The origin of the acute and convalescent COVID-19 samples was the United States, Italy and Spain.

The V and J ends lost 1 base and 0 bases respectively, with 11 bases between them. The CDR3 runs 16 residues. Per germline, CDR1 LGHNA and CDR2 YNFKEQ. Sequenced by immunoSEQ multiplex PCR; TCRdb stores in-frame clones only, minus some. This table has over 200,000 clones, 80% to 95% appearing once. The sample was peripheral blood. The source of this sequence is a man in his fifties or sixties with COVID-19, enrolled during active disease. J is TRBJ2-3 and V is TRBV4-2; D may be TRBD2 (6 bases). CDR3 nucleotides: TGTGCCAGCAGCCAAGCGGGAGCTCCAAGCACAGATACGCAGTATTTT. Its translation: CASSQAGAPSTDTQYF.